This TCR beta chain originates from a study of cytomegalovirus exposure and HLA in healthy donors. Study-level findings and limits: A prior analysis recorded that most TCR beta V segments were productive about 87% or about 30% of the time. Cytomegalovirus-associated TCR beta chains were listed, numbering 150 to 200.

The PCR employed 60 Vbeta primers together with 13 Jbeta primers. Libraries were prepared by immunoSEQ multiplex PCR; TCRdb keeps only in-frame clonotypes and omits some of them. Among 120,000 or so clones listed, 75% were seen once. Remarks on this clone: Its antigen is not known.

The CDR3 is made up of 15 amino acids. Germline CDR1 is MNHNS and CDR2 is SASEGT. Trimming pared 4 bases from V and 0 bases from J, leaving 7 bases between. This chain uses TRBV6-1 with TRBJ2-6; D may be TRBD2 (6 bases). The sample consisted of PBMCs. The TCR was taken from a woman between 40 and 50 years old in good health and CMV-seropositive. CDR3 DNA sequence: TGTGCCAGCAGTGGGGAGGTCTCTGGGGCCAACGTCCTGACTTTC. It specifies CASSGEVSGANVLTF.